This T cell receptor beta chain emerged from a study of T cell responses to AZD1222 COVID-19 vaccine (dated by TCRdb to the early 2020s). As for the study more broadly: A total of 230 or so trial participants underwent TCR sequencing, of whom 200 to 220 received two doses of AZD1222 and about 26 received two doses of the MenACWY control vaccine. Trial participants were enrolled by age into subgroups of 18-55, 56-69 and 70-plus years, and around 150, 28 and 57 TCR-sequenced participants, respectively, were included in these subgroups. Overall results and qualifications from the work: A significant rise in spike-specific TCR breadth and depth was observed after two AZD1222 doses relative to day 0 and relative to MenACWY recipients. Conclusions about previously exposed vaccinees were limited because only a handful of AZD1222 recipients were SARS-CoV-2 seropositive at baseline. The vaccine-associated CD4 TCRs covered the entire spike protein, and the dominant responses fell in regions 160-218 and 743-854. Because no day 14 peak-response samples were available, the repertoires could be characterized only after the peak T cell response. Epitopes outside the regions mutated in the B.1.351 and B.1.1.7 variants were reportedly recognized by nearly half of the unique spike-specific TCRs. In the small 56-69-year group, the increase in depth fell short of significance, most likely because of low power. Participants were mostly white British and included more females than males, and it was suggested by the authors that clonal diversity may have been underestimated.

The CDR3 regions of human TCRbeta chains were analyzed by immunosequencing. The original pipeline was this. TCRs in the repertoires were matched against a reference library of SARS-CoV-2-specific TCRs that had been generated with the MIRA antigen-specificity platform. Breadth was defined as the fraction of unique TCRs that were SARS-CoV-2-associated. Depth was defined as the fraction of total T cells that were SARS-CoV-2-associated. Using the MIRA data, each spike-specific TCR was assigned both to the spike region to which the TCR was reactive and to a CD4 or CD8 class. Log10-transformed breadth and depth values were compared by one-way ANOVA with Sidak's multiple comparisons tests. TCRdb's version of the immuneACCESS table is confined to in-frame rearrangements and falls short of the full clone set. An unresolved V gene accounts for under half of the shortfall where checked; the remainder is of unknown origin. That table supplies the V and J calls and clone size; D and trimming were determined from the DNA. Within this sample are about 130,000 clones, with over 85% of them counted one time only. The ten biggest clones cover about 1.1% of the sample.

On this clone itself: Its target antigen remains unknown. No base-level quality is on record; no much larger clone is a single base apart.

Trimming at the junction amounts to 7 bases on V and 10 bases on J, and the germline ends lie 23 bases apart. The germline V gene specifies SGHTA as CDR1 and FQGNSA as CDR2. Taken from cysteine to phenylalanine, the CDR3 has 15 residues. The read is trimmed to its CDR3 DNA, 45 bases read in frame from base 1. The sample's time point label, decoded: about 28 days (+/-7) after the second vaccine dose. AZD1222 recipients whose second dose came at about 4 weeks and those whose second dose came at about 12 weeks were combined into one group, since spike-specific TCR depth and breadth did not differ between the two schedules. Vaccinee samples were obtained from the UK trials COV001 and COV002, which included a single-blind randomized controlled phase 2/3 trial of AZD1222 (ChAdOx1 nCoV-19) in healthy adults. For TCRbeta chain sequencing, PBMC samples were collected from trial participants at day 0 and at day 28 after the second dose.

This clonotype was obtained from an adult who received the AZD1222 COVID-19 vaccine. The rearranged chain carries TRBV7-2 and TRBJ2-1, with no reliable assignment of the D segment. The input for sequencing was peripheral blood, taken 28 days after the second AZD1222 dose. The bases read TGTGCCAGCAAAGAGGTCGGGCAGGCCAAGGGAGAGCAGTTCTTC. It specifies CASKEVGQAKGEQFF. The CDR3, completed at both ends by the reference TRBV7-2 and TRBJ2-1 genes, gives the full variable domain GAGVSQSPSNKVTEKGKDVELRCDPISGHTALYWYRQSLGQGLEFLIYFQGNSAPDKSGLPSDRFSAERTGGSVSTLTIQRTQQEDSAVYLCASKEVGQAKGEQFFGPGTRLTVL.